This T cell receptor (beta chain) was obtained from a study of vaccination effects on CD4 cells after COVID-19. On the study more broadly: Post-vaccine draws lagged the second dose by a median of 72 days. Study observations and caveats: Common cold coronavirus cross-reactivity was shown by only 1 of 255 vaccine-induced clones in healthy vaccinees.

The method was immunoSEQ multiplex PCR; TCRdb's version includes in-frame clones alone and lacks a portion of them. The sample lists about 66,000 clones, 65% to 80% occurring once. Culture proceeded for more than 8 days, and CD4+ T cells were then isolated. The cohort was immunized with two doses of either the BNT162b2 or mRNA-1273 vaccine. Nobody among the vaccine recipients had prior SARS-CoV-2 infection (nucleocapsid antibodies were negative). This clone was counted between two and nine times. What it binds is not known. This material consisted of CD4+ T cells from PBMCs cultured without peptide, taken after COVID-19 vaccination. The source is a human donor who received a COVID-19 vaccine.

This CDR3 is CASSYLGQGHQPQHF. The CDR3 DNA sequence: TGTGCCAGCAGTTACTTAGGCCAGGGGCATCAGCCCCAGCATTTT. This chain uses TRBV6-6 with TRBJ1-5, with a possible D match to TRBD1 (6 bases). This CDR3 is built from 15 residues. The V gene's germline CDR1 is MNHNY and CDR2 SVGAGI (reference sequence). The V and J ends lost 1 base and 5 bases respectively, with 12 bases between them.